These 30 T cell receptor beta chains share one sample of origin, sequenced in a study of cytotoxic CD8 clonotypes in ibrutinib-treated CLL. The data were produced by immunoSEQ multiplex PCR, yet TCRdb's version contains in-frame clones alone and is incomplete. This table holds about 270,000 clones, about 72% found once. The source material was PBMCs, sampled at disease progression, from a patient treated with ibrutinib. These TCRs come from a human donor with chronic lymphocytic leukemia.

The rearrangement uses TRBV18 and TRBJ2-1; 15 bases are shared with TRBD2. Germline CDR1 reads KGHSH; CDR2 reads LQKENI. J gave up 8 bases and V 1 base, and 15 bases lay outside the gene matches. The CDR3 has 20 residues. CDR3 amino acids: CASSPRRTGTSGRFSDEQFF. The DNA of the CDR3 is TGTGCCAGCTCACCACGGCGGACCGGGACTAGCGGGAGGTTCAGTGATGAGCAGTTCTTC.

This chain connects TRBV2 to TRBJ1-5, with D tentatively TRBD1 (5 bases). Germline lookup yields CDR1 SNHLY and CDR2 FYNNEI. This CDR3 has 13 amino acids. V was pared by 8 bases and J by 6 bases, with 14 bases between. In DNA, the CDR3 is TGTGCCAGCGTGGGCAGGGAAAGTCAGCCCCAGCATTTT. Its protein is CASVGRESQPQHF. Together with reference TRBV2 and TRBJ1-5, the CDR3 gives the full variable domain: EPEVTQTPSHQVTQMGQEVILRCVPISNHLYFYWYRQILGQKVEFLVSFYNNEISEKSEIFDDQFSVERPDGSNFTLKIRSTKLEDSAMYFCASVGRESQPQHFGDGTRLSIL.

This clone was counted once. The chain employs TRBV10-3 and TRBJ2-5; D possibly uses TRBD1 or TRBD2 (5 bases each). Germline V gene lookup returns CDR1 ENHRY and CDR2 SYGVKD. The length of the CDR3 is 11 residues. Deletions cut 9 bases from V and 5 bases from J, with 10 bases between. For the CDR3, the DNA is TGTGCCATGGGACCTGGGGAGACCCAGTACTTC. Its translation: CAMGPGETQYF.

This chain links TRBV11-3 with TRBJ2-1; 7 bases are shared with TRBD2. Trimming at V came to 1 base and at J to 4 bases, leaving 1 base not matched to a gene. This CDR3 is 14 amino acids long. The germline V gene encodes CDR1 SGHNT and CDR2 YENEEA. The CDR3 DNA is TGTGCCAGCAGCTTAGTTAGCGGGTACAATGAGCAGTTCTTC. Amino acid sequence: CASSLVSGYNEQFF.

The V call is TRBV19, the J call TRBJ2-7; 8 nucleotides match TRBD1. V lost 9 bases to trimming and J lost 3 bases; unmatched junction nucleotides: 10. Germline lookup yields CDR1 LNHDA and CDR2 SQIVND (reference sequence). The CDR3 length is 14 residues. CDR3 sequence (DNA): TGTGCCAGCAGCGGGTACAGGGGGATCTACGAGCAGTACTTC. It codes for CASSGYRGIYEQYF.

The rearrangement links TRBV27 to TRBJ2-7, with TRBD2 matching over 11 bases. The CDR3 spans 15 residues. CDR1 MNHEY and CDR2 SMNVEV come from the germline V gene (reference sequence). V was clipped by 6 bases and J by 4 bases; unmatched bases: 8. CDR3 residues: CASSPIAGGPYEQYF. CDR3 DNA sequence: TGTGCCAGCAGCCCGATAGCGGGAGGGCCTTACGAGCAGTACTTC.

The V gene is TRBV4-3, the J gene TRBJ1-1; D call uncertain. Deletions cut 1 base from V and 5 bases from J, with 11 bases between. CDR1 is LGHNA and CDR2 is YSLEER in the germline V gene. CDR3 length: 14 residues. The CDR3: CASSQVLLRTEAFF. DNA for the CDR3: TGCGCCAGCAGCCAAGTCCTGCTGAGGACTGAAGCTTTCTTT.

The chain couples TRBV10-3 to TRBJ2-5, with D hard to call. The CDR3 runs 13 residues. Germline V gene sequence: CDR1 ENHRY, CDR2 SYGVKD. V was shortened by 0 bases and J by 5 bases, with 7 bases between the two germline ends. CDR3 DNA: TGTGCCATCAGTGAGTCGATGCTGGAGACCCAGTACTTC. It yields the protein CAISESMLETQYF.

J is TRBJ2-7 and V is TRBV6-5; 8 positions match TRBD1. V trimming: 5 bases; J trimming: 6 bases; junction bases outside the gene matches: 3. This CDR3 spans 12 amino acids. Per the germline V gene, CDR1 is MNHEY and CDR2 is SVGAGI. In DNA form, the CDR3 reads TGTGCCAGCAGTCTCAGGGGGCGCGAGCAGTACTTC. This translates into CASSLRGREQYF.

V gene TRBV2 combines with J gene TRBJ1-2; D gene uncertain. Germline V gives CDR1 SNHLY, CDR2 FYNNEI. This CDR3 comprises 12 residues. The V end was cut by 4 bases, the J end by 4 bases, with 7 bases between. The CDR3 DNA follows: TGTGCCAGCAGTGTTTTTATCTATGGCTACACCTTC. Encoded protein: CASSVFIYGYTF. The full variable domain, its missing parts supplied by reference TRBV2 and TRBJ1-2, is EPEVTQTPSHQVTQMGQEVILRCVPISNHLYFYWYRQILGQKVEFLVSFYNNEISEKSEIFDDQFSVERPDGSNFTLKIRSTKLEDSAMYFCASSVFIYGYTFGSGTRLTVV.

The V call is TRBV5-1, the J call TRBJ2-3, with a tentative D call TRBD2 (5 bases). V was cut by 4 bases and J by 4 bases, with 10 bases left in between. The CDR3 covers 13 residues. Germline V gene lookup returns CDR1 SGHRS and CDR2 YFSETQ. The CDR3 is CASSERTPDTQYF. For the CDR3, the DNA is TGCGCCAGCAGCGAACGGACTCCAGATACGCAGTATTTT.

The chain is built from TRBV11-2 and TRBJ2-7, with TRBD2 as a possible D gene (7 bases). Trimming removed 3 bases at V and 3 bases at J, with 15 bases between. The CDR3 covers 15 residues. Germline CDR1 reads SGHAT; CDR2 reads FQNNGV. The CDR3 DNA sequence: TGTGCCAGCAGCTTGGGGGCGGGGGCAATCTACGAGCAGTACTTC. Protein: CASSLGAGAIYEQYF.

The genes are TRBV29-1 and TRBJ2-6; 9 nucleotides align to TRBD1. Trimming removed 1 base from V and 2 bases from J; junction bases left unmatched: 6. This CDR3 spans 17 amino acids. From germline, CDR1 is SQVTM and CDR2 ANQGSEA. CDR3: CSVEGWDRVTGANVLTF. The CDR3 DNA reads TGCAGCGTTGAAGGGTGGGACAGGGTAACTGGGGCCAACGTCCTGACTTTC.

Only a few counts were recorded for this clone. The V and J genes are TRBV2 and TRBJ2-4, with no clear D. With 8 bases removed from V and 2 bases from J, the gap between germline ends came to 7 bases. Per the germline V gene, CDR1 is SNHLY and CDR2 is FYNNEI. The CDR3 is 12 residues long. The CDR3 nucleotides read TGTGCCAGCCTCGGGTCCAAAAACATTCAGTACTTC. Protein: CASLGSKNIQYF. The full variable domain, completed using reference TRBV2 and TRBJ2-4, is EPEVTQTPSHQVTQMGQEVILRCVPISNHLYFYWYRQILGQKVEFLVSFYNNEISEKSEIFDDQFSVERPDGSNFTLKIRSTKLEDSAMYFCASLGSKNIQYFGAGTRLSVL.

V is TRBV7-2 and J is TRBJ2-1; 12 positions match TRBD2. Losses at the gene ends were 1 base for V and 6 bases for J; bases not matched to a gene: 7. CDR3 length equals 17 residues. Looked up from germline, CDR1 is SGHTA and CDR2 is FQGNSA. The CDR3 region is CASSLGGGLAGLNEQFF. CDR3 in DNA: TGTGCCAGCAGCTTAGGTGGGGGACTAGCGGGTCTCAATGAGCAGTTCTTC.

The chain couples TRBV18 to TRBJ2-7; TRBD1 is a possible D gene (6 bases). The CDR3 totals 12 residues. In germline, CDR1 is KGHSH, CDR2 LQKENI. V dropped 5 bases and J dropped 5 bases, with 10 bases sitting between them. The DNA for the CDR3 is TGTGCCAGCTCAGCAGGGGCTAACGAGCAGTACTTC. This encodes CASSAGANEQYF.

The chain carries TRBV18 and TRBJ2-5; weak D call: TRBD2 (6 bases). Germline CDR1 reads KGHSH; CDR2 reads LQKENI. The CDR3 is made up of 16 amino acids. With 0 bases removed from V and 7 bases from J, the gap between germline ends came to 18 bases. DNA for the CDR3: TGTGCCAGCTCACCACCCGATCGGCAGGGAGGTGGGACCCAGTACTTC. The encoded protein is CASSPPDRQGGGTQYF. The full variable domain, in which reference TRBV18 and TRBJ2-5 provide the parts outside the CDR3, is NAGVMQNPRHLVRRRGQEARLRCSPMKGHSHVYWYRQLPEEGLKFMVYLQKENIIDESGMPKERFSAEFPKEGPSILRIQQVVRGDSAAYFCASSPPDRQGGGTQYFGPGTRLLVL.

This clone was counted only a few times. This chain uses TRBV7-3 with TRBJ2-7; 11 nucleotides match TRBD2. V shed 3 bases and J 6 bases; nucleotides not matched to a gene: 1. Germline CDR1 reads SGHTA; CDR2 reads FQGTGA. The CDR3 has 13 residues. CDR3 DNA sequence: TGTGCCAGCAGCTTTGGACTAGCGGGCGAGCAGTACTTC. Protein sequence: CASSFGLAGEQYF. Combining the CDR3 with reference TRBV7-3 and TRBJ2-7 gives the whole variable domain GAGVSQTPSNKVTEKGKYVELRCDPISGHTALYWYRQSLGQGPEFLIYFQGTGAADDSGLPNDRFFAVRPEGSVSTLKIQRTERGDSAVYLCASSFGLAGEQYFGPGTRLTVT.

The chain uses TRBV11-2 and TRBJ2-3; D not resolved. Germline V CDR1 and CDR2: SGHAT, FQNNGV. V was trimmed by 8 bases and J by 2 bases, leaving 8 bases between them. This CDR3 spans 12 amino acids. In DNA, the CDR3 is TGTGCCAGCCATCCCACCACAGATACGCAGTATTTT. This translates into CASHPTTDTQYF.

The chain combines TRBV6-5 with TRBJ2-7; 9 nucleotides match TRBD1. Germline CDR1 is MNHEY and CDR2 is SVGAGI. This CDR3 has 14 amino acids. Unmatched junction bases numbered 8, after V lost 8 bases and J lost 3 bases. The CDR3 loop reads CASARDRVVYEQYF. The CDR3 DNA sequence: TGTGCCAGCGCCCGGGACAGGGTGGTCTACGAGCAGTACTTC.

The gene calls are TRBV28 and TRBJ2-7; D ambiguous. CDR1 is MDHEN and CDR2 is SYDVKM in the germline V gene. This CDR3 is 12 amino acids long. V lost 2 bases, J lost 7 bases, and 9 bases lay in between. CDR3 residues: CASSLKVGEQYF. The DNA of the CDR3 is TGTGCCAGCAGTTTAAAGGTTGGTGAGCAGTACTTC.

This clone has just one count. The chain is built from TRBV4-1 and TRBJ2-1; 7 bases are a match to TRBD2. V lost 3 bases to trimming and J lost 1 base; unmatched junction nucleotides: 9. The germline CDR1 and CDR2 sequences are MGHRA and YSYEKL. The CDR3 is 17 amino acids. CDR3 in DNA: TGCGCCAGCAGCCACACCCCTAGCGGCATATCCTACAATGAGCAGTTCTTC. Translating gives CASSHTPSGISYNEQFF.

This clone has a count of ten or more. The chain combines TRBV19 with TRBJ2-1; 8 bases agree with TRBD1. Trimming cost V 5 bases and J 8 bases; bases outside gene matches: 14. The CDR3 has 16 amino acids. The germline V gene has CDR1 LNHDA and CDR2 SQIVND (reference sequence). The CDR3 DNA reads TGTGCCAGTAGTTCCTCTGACAGGGGAGTTAGAGATGAGCAGTTCTTC. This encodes CASSSSDRGVRDEQFF.

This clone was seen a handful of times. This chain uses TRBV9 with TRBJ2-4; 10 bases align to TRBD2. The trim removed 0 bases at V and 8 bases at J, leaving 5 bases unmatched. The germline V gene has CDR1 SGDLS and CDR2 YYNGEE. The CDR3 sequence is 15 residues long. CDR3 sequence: CASSVGSGRTDIQYF. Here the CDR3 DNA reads TGTGCCAGCAGCGTAGGTAGCGGGAGGACTGACATTCAGTACTTC. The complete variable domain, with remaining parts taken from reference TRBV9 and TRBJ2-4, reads DSGVTQTPKHLITATGQRVTLRCSPRSGDLSVYWYQQSLDQGLQFLIQYYNGEERAKGNILERFSAQQFPDLHSELNLSSLELGDSALYFCASSVGSGRTDIQYFGAGTRLSVL.

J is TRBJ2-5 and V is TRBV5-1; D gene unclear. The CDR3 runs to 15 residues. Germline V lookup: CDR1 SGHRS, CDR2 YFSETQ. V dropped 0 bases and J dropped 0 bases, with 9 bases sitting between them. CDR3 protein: CASSLVGAYQETQYF. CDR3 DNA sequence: TGCGCCAGCAGCTTGGTAGGAGCGTACCAAGAGACCCAGTACTTC.

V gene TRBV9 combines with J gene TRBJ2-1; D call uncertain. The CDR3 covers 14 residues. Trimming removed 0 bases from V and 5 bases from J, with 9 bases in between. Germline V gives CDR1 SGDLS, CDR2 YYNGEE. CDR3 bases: TGTGCCAGCAGCGTAGCTGGCGGCCACAATGAGCAGTTCTTC. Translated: CASSVAGGHNEQFF.

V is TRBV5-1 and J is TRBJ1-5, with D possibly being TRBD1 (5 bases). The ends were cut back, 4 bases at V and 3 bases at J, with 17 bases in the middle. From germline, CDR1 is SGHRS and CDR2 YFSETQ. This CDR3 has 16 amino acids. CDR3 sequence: CASSTRGRGTNQPQHF. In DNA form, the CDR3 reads TGCGCCAGCAGCACGAGAGGGCGGGGGACCAATCAGCCCCAGCATTTT.

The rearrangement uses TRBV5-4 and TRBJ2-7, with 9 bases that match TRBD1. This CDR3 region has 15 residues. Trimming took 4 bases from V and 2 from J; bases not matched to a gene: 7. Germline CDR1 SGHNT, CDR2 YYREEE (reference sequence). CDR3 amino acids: CASSVGTGSAYEQYF. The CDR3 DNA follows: TGTGCCAGCAGCGTCGGGACAGGGTCCGCCTACGAGCAGTACTTC.

CDR3 region: CASSPGLLGGYTF. DNA of the CDR3: TGTGCCAGCAGCCCCGGACTTTTAGGTGGCTACACCTTC. The chain employs TRBV7-9 and TRBJ1-2, with unresolved D. Germline CDR1 and CDR2: SEHNR and FQNEAQ (reference sequence). V dropped 5 bases and J dropped 7 bases, with 14 bases sitting between them. The CDR3 has 13 amino acids.

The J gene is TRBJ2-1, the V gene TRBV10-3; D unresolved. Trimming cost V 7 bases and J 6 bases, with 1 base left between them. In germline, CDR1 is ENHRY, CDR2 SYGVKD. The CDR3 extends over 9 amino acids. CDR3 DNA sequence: TGTGCCATCACCAATGAGCAGTTCTTC. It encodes CAITNEQFF.